The 15 T cell receptor beta chains listed next were all sequenced from one sample in a study of tumor-infiltrating lymphocytes in primary liver carcinoma. It was unsorted whole blood that yielded blood RNA, and germline DNA was also extracted. Using a constant-region primer together with ProtoScript II reverse transcriptase, TCR beta cDNA was made from roughly 540 ng of total RNA. Generation of the TCR beta libraries relied on three nested multiplex PCR rounds using slightly modified ARM-PCR. Investigators reported that the first two PCR rounds, at around 10 cycles each, used TRBV1-TRBV30 forward primers with a C-beta reverse primer. TCRdb analysed the multiplex PCR reads with MiXCR anew, one entry per CDR3 protein. The data show 320,000 or so distinct CDR3 sequences, approximately 60% seen once. The sample consisted of peripheral blood. These TCRs come from a man between 40 and 49 years old with primary liver carcinoma and hepatitis B virus infection.

Details on this clonotype: One end of the junction fails to match germline, which may point to a read error. This chain uses TRBV5-1 with TRBJ2-2, with a possible D match to TRBD2 (6 bases). From germline, CDR1 is SGHRS and CDR2 YFSETQ. The CDR3 totals 14 residues. The CDR3 region is CASSLGTYTGERFF. As DNA, the CDR3 is TGCGCCAGCAGCTTAGGGACTTACACCGGGGAGCGGTTTTTT. The variable domain in full, with the rest retrieved from reference TRBV5-1 and TRBJ2-2, is KAGVTQTPRYLIKTRGQQVTLSCSPISGHRSVSWYQQTPGQGLQFLFEYFSETQRNKGNFPGRFSGRQFSNSRSEMNVSTLELGDSALYLCASSLGTYTGERFFGEGSRLTVL.

As concerns this clonotype: A much more abundant neighbour one base away suggests this may be a read error. J is TRBJ2-5 and V is TRBV6-1, with 11 bases that match TRBD2. V lost 7 bases, J lost 10 bases, and 8 bases stayed unmatched. The CDR3 length is 13 residues. Per the germline V gene, CDR1 is MNHNS and CDR2 is SASEGT. The CDR3 sequence is CASNTSGRGDQYF. The CDR3 DNA follows: TGTGCCAGCAACACTAGCGGGAGAGGGGACCAGTACTTC.

The V and J genes are TRBV10-3 and TRBJ2-2, with D possibly TRBD1 on 5 matching bases. Trimming took off 9 bases at V and 3 bases at J, with 14 bases between the two ends. The germline V gene encodes CDR1 ENHRY and CDR2 SYGVKD. This CDR3 region has 14 residues. The CDR3 sequence: CAIERQLHTGELFF. CDR3 bases: TGTGCCATAGAGCGACAGCTCCACACCGGGGAGCTGTTTTTT.

This clonotype was counted between two and nine times. Mismatch with germline at one junction end may stem from a read error. This chain connects TRBV6-5 to TRBJ2-2; perhaps TRBD2 as D (5 bases). The CDR3 has 15 amino acids. The germline V gene encodes CDR1 MNHEY and CDR2 SVGAGI. The CDR3 region is CANSWARANTGELFF. For the CDR3, the DNA is TGTGCCAACAGCTGGGCGCGGGCGAACACCGGTGAGCTGTTTTTT.

The chain joins TRBV28 to TRBJ2-5; TRBD2 matches 7 bases. Trimming removed 2 bases from V and 9 bases from J; junction bases left unmatched: 9. The V gene's germline CDR1 is MDHEN and CDR2 SYDVKM. This CDR3 comprises 14 residues. The CDR3 spells CASSLTSGREAQYF. The CDR3 DNA reads TGTGCCAGCAGTTTAACATCAGGGAGGGAGGCCCAGTACTTC.

This chain uses TRBV5-1 with TRBJ2-5; 7 positions match TRBD1. After removal of 7 bases from V and 2 bases from J, the junction contained 8 bases not matched to a gene. From germline, CDR1 is SGHRS and CDR2 YFSETQ. The CDR3 is made up of 14 amino acids. The CDR3 DNA sequence: TGCGCCAGCTCCCGCCGGGGACAGCAAGAGACCCAGTACTTC. It codes for CASSRRGQQETQYF.

The chain recombines TRBV12-3 or TRBV12-4 with TRBJ2-1, with D perhaps matching TRBD1 or TRBD2 (5 bases each). The ends were cut back, 4 bases at V and 4 bases at J, with 14 bases in the middle. The CDR3 runs to 15 residues. The chain's CDR3 is CASSYGSGPYNEQFF. As DNA, the CDR3 is TGTGCCAGCAGTTACGGCTCGGGGCCGTACAATGAGCAGTTCTTC.

Comment on this clonotype: Given a much more abundant clone one base away, this may be a read error. The CDR3 carries no conserved terminal phenylalanine or tryptophan, so it likely arises from a read error. This rearrangement joins TRBV4-1 to TRBJ1-5; 7 bases match TRBD1. V lost 4 bases, J lost 9 bases, and 15 bases stayed unmatched. The CDR3 runs to 16 residues. CDR1 and CDR2 from the germline V gene are MGHRA and YSYEKL. DNA of the CDR3: TGCGCCAGCAGCCCAGACACGGGACAGATTGCGAGGCCCCAGCATTCT. Translating gives CASSPDTGQIARPQHS.

The gene calls are TRBV6-6 and TRBJ1-2; TRBD1 matches at 7 bases. V shed 4 bases and J 6 bases; nucleotides not matched to a gene: 5. CDR1 and CDR2 from the germline V gene are MNHNY and SVGAGI (reference sequence). The CDR3 runs 13 residues. For the CDR3, the DNA is TGTGCCAGCAGTTGCTACAGGGGAGATGGCTACACCTTC. This encodes CASSCYRGDGYTF.

CDR3 amino acids: CASSEAAGGAGYTF. The CDR3 DNA reads as TGTGCCAGCAGTGAAGCAGCCGGGGGCGCTGGCTACACCTTC. This chain uses TRBV2 with TRBJ1-2; TRBD1 might be the D (6 bases). CDR1 and CDR2 (germline): SNHLY, FYNNEI. V lost 0 bases to trimming and J lost 7 bases, with 12 bases between them. There are 14 residues in the CDR3.

Turning to this clonotype: Because the CDR3 is missing its conserved closing phenylalanine or tryptophan, this is likely a read error. The chain uses TRBV11-2 and TRBJ1-1; D remains ambiguous. Germline CDR1 reads SGHAT; CDR2 reads FQNNGV. The CDR3 length is 16 residues. The CDR3 coding sequence is TGTGGCAGCAGCTCCCGCGCGGACGGATCTAACACTGAAGCTTTCCTT. It is translated as CGSSSRADGSNTEAFL.

Notes on this clonotype: A read error may produce the germline difference seen at one junction end. The chain employs TRBV28 and TRBJ2-3, with D uncertain. CDR1 and CDR2 from the germline V gene are MDHEN and SYDVKM. The CDR3 is 12 residues long. The chain's CDR3 is CAISPRADTQYF. The CDR3 DNA reads as TGTGCCATCAGTCCTCGGGCCGATACGCAGTATTTT.

This clonotype was detected many times. This chain uses TRBV4-1 with TRBJ2-7, with 10 nucleotides matching TRBD2. The CDR3 is 17 residues long. Germline values: CDR1 MGHRA, CDR2 YSYEKL. V dropped 1 base and J dropped 0; count of bases not matched to a gene: 6. CDR3 sequence reads: CASSQVYSGRPSYEQYF. The CDR3 DNA follows: TGCGCCAGCAGCCAAGTCTATAGCGGGAGGCCCTCCTACGAGCAGTACTTC.

To note about this clonotype: At one boundary the junction diverges from the germline segment, which might be a read error. This chain uses TRBV11-2 with TRBJ2-3; 11 bases map to TRBD2. The V gene's germline CDR1 is SGHAT and CDR2 FQNNGV. This CDR3 comprises 16 residues. The CDR3 coding sequence is TGTACCAGCAGCTCTTTAGCGGGAGGGAGCACAGATGCGCAGTATTTT. Residues: CTSSSLAGGSTDAQYF.

To note about this clonotype: Relative to the germline gene, one junction end is altered; a read error may explain this. V gene TRBV5-1 combines with J gene TRBJ2-5; TRBD2 matches 11 bases. This CDR3 contains 16 residues. Germline V lookup: CDR1 SGHRS, CDR2 YFSETQ. CDR3 coding DNA: TGCACCAGCAGCTCCGGGACTAGCGGCCGACAAGAGACCCAGTACTTC. This encodes CTSSSGTSGRQETQYF.